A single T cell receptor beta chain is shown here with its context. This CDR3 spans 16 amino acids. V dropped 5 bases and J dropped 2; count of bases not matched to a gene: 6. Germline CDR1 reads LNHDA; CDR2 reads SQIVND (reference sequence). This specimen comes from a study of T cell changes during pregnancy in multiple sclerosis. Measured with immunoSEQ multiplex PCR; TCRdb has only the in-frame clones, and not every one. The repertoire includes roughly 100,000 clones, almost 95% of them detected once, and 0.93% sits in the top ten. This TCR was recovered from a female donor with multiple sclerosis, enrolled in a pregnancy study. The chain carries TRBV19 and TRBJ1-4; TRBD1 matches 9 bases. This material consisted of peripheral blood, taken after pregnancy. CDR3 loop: CASSFPDRGTNEKLFF. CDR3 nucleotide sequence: TGTGCCAGTAGTTTTCCCGACAGGGGGACTAATGAAAAACTGTTTTTT.